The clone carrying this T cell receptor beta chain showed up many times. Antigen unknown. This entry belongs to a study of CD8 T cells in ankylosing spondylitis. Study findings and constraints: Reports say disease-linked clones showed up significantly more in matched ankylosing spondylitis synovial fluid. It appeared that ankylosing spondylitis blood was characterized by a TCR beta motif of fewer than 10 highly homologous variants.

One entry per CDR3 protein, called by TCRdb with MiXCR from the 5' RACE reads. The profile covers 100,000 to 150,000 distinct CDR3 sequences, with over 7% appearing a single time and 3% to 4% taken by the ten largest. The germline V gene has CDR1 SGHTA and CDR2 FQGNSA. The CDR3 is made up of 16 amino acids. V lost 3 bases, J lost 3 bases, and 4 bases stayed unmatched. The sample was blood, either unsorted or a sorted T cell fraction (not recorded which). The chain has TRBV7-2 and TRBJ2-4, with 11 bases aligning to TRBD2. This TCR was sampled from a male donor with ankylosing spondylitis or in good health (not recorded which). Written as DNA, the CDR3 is TGTGCCAGCAGCTTGGAAGGACTAGCGGGCAAAAACATTCAGTACTTC. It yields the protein CASSLEGLAGKNIQYF. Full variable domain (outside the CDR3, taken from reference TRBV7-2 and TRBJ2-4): GAGVSQSPSNKVTEKGKDVELRCDPISGHTALYWYRQSLGQGLEFLIYFQGNSAPDKSGLPSDRFSAERTGGSVSTLTIQRTQQEDSAVYLCASSLEGLAGKNIQYFGAGTRLSVL.